This is a list of T cell receptor beta chains from one sample in a study of shared clonotypes between healthy human individuals. Only in-frame clones appear in the TCRdb table, and some are missing; sequencing was by immunoSEQ multiplex PCR. The repertoire holds 2 million to 3 million clones, with more than 85% as singletons. Sequenced input: naive CD4+ T cells from PBMCs. The receptor source for this set is a man in his late teens or twenties in good health. Some clones in this sample may be carry-over from other donors' samples. Both conserved end residues are part of each CDR3. Each record gives: D gene, V gene, J gene, CDR3 protein, CDR3 DNA. The D gene is left open where the match is weak.

>NA|TRBV21-1|TRBJ2-1
CASSSRTVDHNEQFF
TGTGCCAGCAGCTCTCGGACAGTCGACCACAATGAGCAGTTCTTC
>TRBD2|TRBV4-3|TRBJ2-5
CASSQRTSGRFETQYF
TGCGCCAGCAGCCAAAGGACTAGCGGGAGATTCGAGACCCAGTACTTC
>NA|TRBV7-2|TRBJ1-2
CASSAETGTIYGYTF
TGTGCCAGCAGCGCCGAAACCGGGACCATCTATGGCTACACCTTC
>NA|TRBV7-9|TRBJ2-5
CASSPDWTAQETQYF
TGTGCCAGCAGCCCCGACTGGACAGCACAAGAGACCCAGTACTTC
>NA|TRBV6-1|TRBJ2-7
CASSEQPESYEQYF
TGTGCCAGCAGTGAGCAGCCTGAATCCTACGAGCAGTACTTC
>TRBD1|TRBV11-2|TRBJ2-3
CASQWTGSTDTQYF
TGTGCCAGCCAGTGGACAGGGAGCACAGATACGCAGTATTTT
>TRBD2|TRBV15|TRBJ2-5
CATSREGSGRAKTQYF
TGTGCCACCAGCAGAGAGGGTAGCGGGAGGGCAAAGACCCAGTACTTC
>NA|TRBV11-3|TRBJ2-3
CASSPGWTDTQYF
TGTGCCAGCAGCCCCGGTTGGACAGATACGCAGTATTTT
>NA|TRBV27|TRBJ2-1
CASSVSGSYNEQFF
TGTGCCAGCAGTGTTAGTGGGAGCTACAATGAGCAGTTCTTC
>NA|TRBV7-2|TRBJ2-7
CASSPNWGQGRYEQYF
TGTGCCAGCAGCCCAAATTGGGGGCAGGGCCGATACGAGCAGTACTTC
>NA|TRBV6-1|TRBJ2-2
CAESPSNHLPGELFF
TGTGCCGAGAGCCCCAGCAACCACTTACCCGGGGAGCTGTTTTTT
>TRBD1|TRBV6-1|TRBJ1-2
CASSAEGQGNYGYTF
TGTGCCAGCAGTGCAGAAGGACAGGGCAACTATGGCTACACCTTC
>NA|TRBV5-1|TRBJ2-7
CASSLGQNYEQYF
TGCGCCAGCAGCTTGGGGCAGAACTACGAGCAGTACTTC
>NA|TRBV10-3|TRBJ1-5
CAISESIGTPRGQPQHF
TGTGCCATCAGTGAGTCGATAGGGACACCCAGGGGACAGCCCCAGCATTTT
>NA|TRBV28|TRBJ2-3
CASSQLTGDTQYF
TGTGCCAGCAGCCAACTTACTGGCGATACGCAGTATTTT